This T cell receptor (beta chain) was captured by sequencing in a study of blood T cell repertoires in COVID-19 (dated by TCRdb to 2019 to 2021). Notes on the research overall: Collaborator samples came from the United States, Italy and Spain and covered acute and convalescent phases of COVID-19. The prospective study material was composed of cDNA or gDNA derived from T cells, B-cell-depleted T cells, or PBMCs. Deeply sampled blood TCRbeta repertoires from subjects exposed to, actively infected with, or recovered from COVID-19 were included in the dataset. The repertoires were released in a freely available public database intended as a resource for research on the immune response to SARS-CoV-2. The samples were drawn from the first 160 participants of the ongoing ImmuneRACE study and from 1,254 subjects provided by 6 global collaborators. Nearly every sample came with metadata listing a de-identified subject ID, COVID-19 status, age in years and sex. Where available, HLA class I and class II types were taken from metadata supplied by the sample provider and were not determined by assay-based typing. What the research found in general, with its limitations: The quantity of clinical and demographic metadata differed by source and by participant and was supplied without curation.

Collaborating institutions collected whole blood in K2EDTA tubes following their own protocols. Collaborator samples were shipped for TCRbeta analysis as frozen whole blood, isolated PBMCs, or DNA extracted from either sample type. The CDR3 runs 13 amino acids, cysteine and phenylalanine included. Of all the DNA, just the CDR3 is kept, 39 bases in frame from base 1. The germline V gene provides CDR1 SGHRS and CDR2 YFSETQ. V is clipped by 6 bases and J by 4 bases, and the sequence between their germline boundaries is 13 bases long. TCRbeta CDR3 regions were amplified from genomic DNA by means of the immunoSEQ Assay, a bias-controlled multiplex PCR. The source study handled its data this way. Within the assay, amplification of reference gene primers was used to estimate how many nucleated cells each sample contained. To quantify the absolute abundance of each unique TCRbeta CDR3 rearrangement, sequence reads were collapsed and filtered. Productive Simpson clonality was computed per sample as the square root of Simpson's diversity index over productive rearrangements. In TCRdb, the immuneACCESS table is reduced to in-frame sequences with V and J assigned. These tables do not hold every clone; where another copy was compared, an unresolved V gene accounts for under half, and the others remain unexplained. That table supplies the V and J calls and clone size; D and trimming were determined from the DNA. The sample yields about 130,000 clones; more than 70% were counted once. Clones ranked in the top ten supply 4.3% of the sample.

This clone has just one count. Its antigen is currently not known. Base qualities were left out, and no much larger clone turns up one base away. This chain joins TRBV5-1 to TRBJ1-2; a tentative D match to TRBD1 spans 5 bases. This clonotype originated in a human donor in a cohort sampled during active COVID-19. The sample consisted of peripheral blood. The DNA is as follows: TGCGCCAGCACTCCGGGGGAGGGCTATGGCTACACCTTC. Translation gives CASTPGEGYGYTF.